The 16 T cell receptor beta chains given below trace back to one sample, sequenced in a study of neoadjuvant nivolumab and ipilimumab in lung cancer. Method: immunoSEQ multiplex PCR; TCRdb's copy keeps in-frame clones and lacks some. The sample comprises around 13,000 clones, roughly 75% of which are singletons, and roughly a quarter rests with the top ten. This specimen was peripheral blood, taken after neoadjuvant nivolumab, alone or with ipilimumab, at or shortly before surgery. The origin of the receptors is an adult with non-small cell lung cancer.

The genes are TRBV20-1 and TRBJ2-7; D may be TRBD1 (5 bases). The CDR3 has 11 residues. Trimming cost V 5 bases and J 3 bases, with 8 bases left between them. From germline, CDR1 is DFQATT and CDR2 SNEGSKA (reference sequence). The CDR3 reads CSAQGVYEQYF. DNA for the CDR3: TGCAGTGCTCAAGGGGTCTACGAGCAGTACTTC.

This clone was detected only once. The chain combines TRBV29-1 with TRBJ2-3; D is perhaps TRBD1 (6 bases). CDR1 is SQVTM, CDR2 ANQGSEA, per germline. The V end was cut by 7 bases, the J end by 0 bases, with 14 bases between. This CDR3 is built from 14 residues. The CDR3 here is CSAIGQYSTDTQYF. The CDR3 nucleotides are TGCAGCGCCATCGGACAGTATAGCACAGATACGCAGTATTTT.

The CDR3 reads CAIKRDTEAFF. The DNA of the CDR3 is TGTGCCATCAAGCGGGACACTGAAGCTTTCTTT. The V gene is TRBV6-5, the J gene TRBJ1-1; D ambiguous. V was trimmed by 10 bases and J by 3 bases, leaving 9 bases between them. Germline loops: CDR1 MNHEY, CDR2 SVGAGI. This CDR3 is 11 amino acids long.

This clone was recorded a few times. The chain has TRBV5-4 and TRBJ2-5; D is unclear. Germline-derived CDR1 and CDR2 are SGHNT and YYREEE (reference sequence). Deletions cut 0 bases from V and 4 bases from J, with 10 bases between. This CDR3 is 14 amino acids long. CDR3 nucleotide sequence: TGTGCCAGCAGCTTGGTCAGCTCAGGAGAGACCCAGTACTTC. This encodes CASSLVSSGETQYF.

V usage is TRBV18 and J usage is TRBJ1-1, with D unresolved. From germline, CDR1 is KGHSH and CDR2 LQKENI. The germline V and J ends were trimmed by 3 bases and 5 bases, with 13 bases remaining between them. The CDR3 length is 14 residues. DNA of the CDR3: TGTGCCAGCTCACCTTCTTTTTCAGAGACTGAAGCTTTCTTT. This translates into CASSPSFSETEAFF.

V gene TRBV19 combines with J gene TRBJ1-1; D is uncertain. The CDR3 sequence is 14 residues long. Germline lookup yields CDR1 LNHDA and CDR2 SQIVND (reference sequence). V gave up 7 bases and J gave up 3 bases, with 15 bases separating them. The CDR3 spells CASTTPSGYTEAFF. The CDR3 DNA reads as TGTGCCAGTACCACACCCTCGGGATACACTGAAGCTTTCTTT.

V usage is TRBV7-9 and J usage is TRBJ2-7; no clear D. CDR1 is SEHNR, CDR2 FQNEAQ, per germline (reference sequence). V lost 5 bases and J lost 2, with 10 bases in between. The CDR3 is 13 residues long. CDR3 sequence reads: CASSREGTYEQYF. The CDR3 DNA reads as TGTGCCAGCAGCCGCGAAGGAACCTACGAGCAGTACTTC.

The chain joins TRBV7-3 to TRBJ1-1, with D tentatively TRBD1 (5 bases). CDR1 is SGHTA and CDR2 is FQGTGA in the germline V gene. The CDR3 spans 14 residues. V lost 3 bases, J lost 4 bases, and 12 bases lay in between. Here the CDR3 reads CASSLQGGVTEAFF. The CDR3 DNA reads TGTGCCAGCAGCTTGCAAGGAGGGGTCACTGAAGCTTTCTTT.

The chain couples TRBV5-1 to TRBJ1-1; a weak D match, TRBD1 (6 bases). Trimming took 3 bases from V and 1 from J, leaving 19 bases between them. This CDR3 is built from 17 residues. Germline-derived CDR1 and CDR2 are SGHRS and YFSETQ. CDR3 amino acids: CASSWGSGAGANTEAFF. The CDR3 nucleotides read TGCGCCAGCAGCTGGGGTTCGGGGGCTGGGGCGAACACTGAAGCTTTCTTT. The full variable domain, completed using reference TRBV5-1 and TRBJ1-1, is KAGVTQTPRYLIKTRGQQVTLSCSPISGHRSVSWYQQTPGQGLQFLFEYFSETQRNKGNFPGRFSGRQFSNSRSEMNVSTLELGDSALYLCASSWGSGAGANTEAFFGQGTRLTVV.

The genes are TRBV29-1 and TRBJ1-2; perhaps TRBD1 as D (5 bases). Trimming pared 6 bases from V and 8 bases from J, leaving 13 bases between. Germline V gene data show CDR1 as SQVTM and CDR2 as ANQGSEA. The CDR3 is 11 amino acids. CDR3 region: CSVGTEAGYTF. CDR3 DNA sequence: TGCAGCGTGGGGACGGAGGCGGGCTACACCTTC. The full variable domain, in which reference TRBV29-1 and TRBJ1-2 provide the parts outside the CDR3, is SAVISQKPSRDICQRGTSLTIQCQVDSQVTMMFWYRQQPGQSLTLIATANQGSEATYESGFVIDKFPISRPNLTFSTLTVSNMSPEDSSIYLCSVGTEAGYTFGSGTRLTVV.

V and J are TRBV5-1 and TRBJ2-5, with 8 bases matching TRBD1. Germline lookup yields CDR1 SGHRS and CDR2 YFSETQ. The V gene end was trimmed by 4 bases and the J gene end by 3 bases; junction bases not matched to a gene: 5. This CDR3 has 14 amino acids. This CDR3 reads CASSQGTGKETQYF. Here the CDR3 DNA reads TGCGCCAGCAGCCAAGGGACAGGAAAAGAGACCCAGTACTTC.

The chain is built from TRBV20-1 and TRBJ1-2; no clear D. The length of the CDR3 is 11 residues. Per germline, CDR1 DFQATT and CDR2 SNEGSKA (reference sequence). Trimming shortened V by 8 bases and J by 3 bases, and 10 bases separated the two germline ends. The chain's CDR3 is CSRERDYGYTF. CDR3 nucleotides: TGCAGTAGGGAAAGAGACTATGGCTACACCTTC.

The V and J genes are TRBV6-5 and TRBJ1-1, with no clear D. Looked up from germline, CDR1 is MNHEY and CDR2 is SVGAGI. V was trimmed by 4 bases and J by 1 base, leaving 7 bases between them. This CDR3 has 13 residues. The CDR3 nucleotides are TGTGCCAGCAGTTTTGAAGCGAACACTGAAGCTTTCTTT. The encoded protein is CASSFEANTEAFF.

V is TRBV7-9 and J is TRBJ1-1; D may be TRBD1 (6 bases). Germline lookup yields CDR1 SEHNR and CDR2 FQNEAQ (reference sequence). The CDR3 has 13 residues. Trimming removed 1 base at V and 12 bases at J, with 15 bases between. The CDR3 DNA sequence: TGTGCCAGCAGCTTAGGACAGGATGGCTCAACTTTCTTT. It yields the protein CASSLGQDGSTFF.

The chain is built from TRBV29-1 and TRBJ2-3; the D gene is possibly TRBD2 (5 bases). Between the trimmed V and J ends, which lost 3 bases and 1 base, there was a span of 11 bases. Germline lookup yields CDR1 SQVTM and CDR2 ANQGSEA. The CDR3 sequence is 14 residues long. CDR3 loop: CSVDGRAGTDTQYF. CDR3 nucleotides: TGCAGCGTTGATGGGAGAGCGGGCACAGATACGCAGTATTTT.

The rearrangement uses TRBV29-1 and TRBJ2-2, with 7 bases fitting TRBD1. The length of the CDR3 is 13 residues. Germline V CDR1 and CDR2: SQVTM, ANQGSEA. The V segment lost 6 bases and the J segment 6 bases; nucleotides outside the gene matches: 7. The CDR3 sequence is CSVNRGTAGELFF. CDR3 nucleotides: TGCAGCGTAAACCGTGGGACAGCCGGGGAGCTGTTTTTT.